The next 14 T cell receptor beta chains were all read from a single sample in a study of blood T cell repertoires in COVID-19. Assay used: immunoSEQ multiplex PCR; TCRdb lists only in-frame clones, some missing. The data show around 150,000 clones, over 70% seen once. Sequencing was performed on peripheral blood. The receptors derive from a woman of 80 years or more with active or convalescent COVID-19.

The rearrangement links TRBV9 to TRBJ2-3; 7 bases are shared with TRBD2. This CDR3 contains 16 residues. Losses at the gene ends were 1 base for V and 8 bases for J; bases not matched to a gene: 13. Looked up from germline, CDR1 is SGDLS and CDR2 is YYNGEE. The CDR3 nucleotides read TGTGCCAGCAGCGTAATTGCGGGGGACTTCATGAGTACGCAGTATTTT. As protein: CASSVIAGDFMSTQYF. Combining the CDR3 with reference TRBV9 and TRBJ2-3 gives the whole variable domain DSGVTQTPKHLITATGQRVTLRCSPRSGDLSVYWYQQSLDQGLQFLIQYYNGEERAKGNILERFSAQQFPDLHSELNLSSLELGDSALYFCASSVIAGDFMSTQYFGPGTRLTVL.

CDR3 DNA sequence: TGTGCCAGCAGTTACCTAGGGGGAGATACGCAGTATTTT. Amino acid sequence: CASSYLGGDTQYF. The genes are TRBV6-2 or TRBV6-3 and TRBJ2-3; TRBD1 is a possible D gene (6 bases). The CDR3 spans 13 residues. The V gene lost 2 bases and the J gene lost 5 bases, with 8 bases spanning the gap. Looked up from germline, CDR1 is MNHEY and CDR2 is SVGEGT.

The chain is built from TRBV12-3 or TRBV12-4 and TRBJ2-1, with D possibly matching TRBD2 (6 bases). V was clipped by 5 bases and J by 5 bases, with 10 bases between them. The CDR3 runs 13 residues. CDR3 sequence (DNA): TGTGCCAGCAGTGGAGGGGCAAACAATGAGCAGTTCTTC. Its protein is CASSGGANNEQFF.

This CDR3 is CASSLGRDGYTF. As DNA, the CDR3 is TGTGCCAGCAGCTTAGGGAGGGATGGCTACACCTTC. The chain links TRBV11-2 to TRBJ1-2; D not certain. Trimming shortened V by 1 base and J by 6 bases, and 6 bases separated the two germline ends. The CDR3 is made up of 12 amino acids. Per germline, CDR1 SGHAT and CDR2 FQNNGV.

The CDR3 here is CASSSGYAEAFF. Written as DNA, the CDR3 is TGTGCCAGCAGTTCGGGGTACGCTGAAGCTTTCTTT. The V gene is TRBV6-2 or TRBV6-3, the J gene TRBJ1-1; unclear D gene. Per the germline V gene, CDR1 is MNHEY and CDR2 is SVGEGT. This CDR3 has 12 amino acids. Trimming took 4 bases from V and 6 from J, leaving 9 bases between them.

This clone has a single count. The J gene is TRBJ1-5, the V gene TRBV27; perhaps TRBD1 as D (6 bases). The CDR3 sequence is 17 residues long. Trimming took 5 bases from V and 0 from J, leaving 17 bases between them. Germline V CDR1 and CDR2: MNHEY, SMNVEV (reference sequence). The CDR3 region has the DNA TGTGCCAGCAGTCCTAACCAGGGGAGACTTAGCAATCAGCCCCAGCATTTT. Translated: CASSPNQGRLSNQPQHF.

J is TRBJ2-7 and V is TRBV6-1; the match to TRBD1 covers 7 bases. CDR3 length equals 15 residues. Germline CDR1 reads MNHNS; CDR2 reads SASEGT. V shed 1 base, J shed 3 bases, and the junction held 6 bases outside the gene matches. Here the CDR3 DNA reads TGTGCCAGCAGTGAAGGACAGGGAAGCCACTACGAGCAGTACTTC. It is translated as CASSEGQGSHYEQYF.

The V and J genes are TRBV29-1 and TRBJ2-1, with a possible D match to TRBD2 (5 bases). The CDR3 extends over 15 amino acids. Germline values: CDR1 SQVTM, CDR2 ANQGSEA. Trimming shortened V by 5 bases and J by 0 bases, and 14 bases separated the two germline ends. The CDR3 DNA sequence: TGCAGCGTTAATCCTCCGGGGAGCTCCTACAATGAGCAGTTCTTC. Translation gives CSVNPPGSSYNEQFF.

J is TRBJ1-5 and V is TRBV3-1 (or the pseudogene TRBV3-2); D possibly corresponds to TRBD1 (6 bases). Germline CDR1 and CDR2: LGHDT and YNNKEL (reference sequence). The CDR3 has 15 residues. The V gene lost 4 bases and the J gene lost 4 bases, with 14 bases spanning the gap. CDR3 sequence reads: CASSPGQLTNQPQHF. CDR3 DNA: TGTGCCAGCAGCCCAGGACAGCTAACAAATCAGCCCCAGCATTTT.

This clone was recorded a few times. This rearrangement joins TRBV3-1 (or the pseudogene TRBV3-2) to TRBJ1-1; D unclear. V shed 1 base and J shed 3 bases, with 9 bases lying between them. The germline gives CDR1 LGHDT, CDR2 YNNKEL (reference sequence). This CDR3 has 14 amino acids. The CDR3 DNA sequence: TGTGCCAGCAGCCAAGGGTACAGCTACACTGAAGCTTTCTTT. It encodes CASSQGYSYTEAFF.

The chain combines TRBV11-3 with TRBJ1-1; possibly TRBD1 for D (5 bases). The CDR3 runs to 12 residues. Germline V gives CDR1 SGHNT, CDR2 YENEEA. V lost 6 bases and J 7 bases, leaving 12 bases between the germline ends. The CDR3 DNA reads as TGTGCCAGCAGAAAAGACAGAAATGAAGCTTTCTTT. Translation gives CASRKDRNEAFF.

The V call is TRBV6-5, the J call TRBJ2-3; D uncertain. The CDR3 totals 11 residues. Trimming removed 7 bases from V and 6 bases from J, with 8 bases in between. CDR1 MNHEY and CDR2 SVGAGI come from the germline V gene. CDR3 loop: CASIRSDTQYF. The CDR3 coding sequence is TGTGCCAGCATTAGGAGCGATACGCAGTATTTT.

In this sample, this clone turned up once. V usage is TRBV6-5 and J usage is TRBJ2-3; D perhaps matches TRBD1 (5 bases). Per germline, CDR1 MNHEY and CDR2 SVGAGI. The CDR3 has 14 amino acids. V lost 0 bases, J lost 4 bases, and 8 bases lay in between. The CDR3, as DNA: TGTGCCAGCAGTTACTCGACAGTGGCAGATACGCAGTATTTT. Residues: CASSYSTVADTQYF.

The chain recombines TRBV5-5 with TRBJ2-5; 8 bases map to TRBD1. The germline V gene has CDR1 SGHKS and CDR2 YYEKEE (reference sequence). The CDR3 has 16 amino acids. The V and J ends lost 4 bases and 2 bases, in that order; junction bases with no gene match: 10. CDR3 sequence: CASSTMAGTGQETQYF. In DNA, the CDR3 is TGTGCCAGCAGCACGATGGCCGGGACAGGACAAGAGACCCAGTACTTC. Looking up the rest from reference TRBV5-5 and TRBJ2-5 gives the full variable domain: DAGVTQSPTHLIKTRGQQVTLRCSPISGHKSVSWYQQVLGQGPQFIFQYYEKEERGRGNFPDRFSARQFPNYSSELNVNALLLGDSALYLCASSTMAGTGQETQYFGPGTRLLVL.